This T cell receptor (beta chain) was captured in a study of a mutant IDH1 vaccine in newly diagnosed glioma (TCRdb year 2021). Regarding the complete study: Of the 25 to 35 patients who were treated, approximately 60% were male and approximately 40% were female, and the mean age was around 40 years. For exploratory analyses, longitudinal TCRB deep sequencing was carried out in 25 to 30 treated patients wherever samples were available. Peripheral blood was drawn at six visits: V03 (baseline), V05, V07, V10, V12 and V13. Prior to enrollment, patients had been given standard therapy consisting of radiotherapy alone, temozolomide alone, or radiochemotherapy with temozolomide, with the combination given to most patients. Results and caveats for the whole study, not just this receptor: Immune responses induced by the vaccine were seen in roughly 95% of patients across multiple MHC alleles. Selection of PBMC samples for TCRB deep sequencing was based on availability. Pseudoprogression appeared unrelated to alterations in the top peripheral T cell clonotypes detected by TCRB sequencing. The authors noted that analyses of patient blood samples could not be reproduced because of sample limitations.

About this clone itself: It has no known antigen specificity. No base-level quality is on record; no much larger clone is a single base apart.

The sample's time point, from its label and the paper: baseline, week 1 (first vaccination visit). The meaning of the sample's treatment or condition label: pre-vaccination baseline after standard-of-care therapy. The donors had newly diagnosed IDH1-mutant astrocytomas of WHO grade 3 or 4 that showed loss of nuclear ATRX. The samples were drawn from NOA16, a multicentre, single-arm, open-label phase I trial in Germany that tested a mutant IDH1 peptide vaccine in humans for the first time. Visit V03 blood draws served as the baseline sample for immunogenicity testing. Genomic DNA for TCRB sequencing was extracted from EDTA blood using the DNeasy Blood and Tissue Kit. Inclusive of the bounding cysteine and phenylalanine, the CDR3 is 15 residues long. Of all the DNA, just the CDR3 is kept, 45 bases in frame from base 1. Trimming costs V 2 bases and J 3 bases, and their ends lie 12 bases apart. Looking up the germline V gene yields CDR1 SGHRS and CDR2 YFSETQ.

Library prep was done by the immunoSEQ multiplex PCR assay. Rearranged TCR beta chain sequences were amplified with the hsTCRB Kit following the manufacturer's protocol. Sequencing of TCRB libraries was carried out on an Illumina MiSeq. As for the original processing: The kit vendor's proprietary platform handled demultiplexing, trimming and gene mapping. TCRdb provides this immuneACCESS table in a form limited to in-frame rearrangements. Some clones are lacking; in checked studies, under half of them reflect an unresolved V gene, and why the rest are absent is not known. The DNA gave D and trimming, while V, J and clone size come from that table. This sample comprises about 38,000 clones, around 82% of them detected only once. The ten largest clones capture about 9.1% of the sample.

The chain was built from TRBV5-1 and TRBJ1-5; the D segment could be TRBD1, given 6 matching bases. The TCR originated in a man aged 40-55 years with glioma. Some clones in this sample may be carry-over from other donors' samples. This specimen consisted of PBMCs, obtained from a glioma patient treated with radiotherapy, temozolomide or both. The CDR3 protein: CASSLDQGHNQPQHF. The nucleotide sequence reads as follows: TGCGCCAGCAGCTTAGACCAGGGGCACAATCAGCCCCAGCATTTT.